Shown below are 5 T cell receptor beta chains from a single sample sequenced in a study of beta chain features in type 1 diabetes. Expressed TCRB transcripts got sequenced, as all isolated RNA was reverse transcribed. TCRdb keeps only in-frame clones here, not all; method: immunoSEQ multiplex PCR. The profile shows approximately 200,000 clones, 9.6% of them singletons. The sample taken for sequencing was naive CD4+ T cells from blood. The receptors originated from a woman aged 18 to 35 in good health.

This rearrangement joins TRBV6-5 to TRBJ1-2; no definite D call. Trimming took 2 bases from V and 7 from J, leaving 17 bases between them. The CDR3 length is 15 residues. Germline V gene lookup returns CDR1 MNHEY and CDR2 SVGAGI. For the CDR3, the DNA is TGTGCCAGCAGTTACAACGGACGGGGTTTCCGTGGCTACACCTTC. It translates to CASSYNGRGFRGYTF.

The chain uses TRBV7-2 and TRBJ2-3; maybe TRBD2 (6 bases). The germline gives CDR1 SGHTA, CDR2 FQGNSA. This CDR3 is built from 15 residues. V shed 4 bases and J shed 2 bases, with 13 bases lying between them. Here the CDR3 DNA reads TGTGCCAGCAGCTCGACCTCGGGGGACACAGATACGCAGTATTTT. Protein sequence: CASSSTSGDTDTQYF.

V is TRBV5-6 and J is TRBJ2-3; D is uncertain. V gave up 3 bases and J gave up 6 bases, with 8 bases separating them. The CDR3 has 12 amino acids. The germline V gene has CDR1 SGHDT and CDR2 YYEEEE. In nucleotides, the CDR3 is TGTGCCAGCAGCTCTTATATGGATACGCAGTATTTT. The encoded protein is CASSSYMDTQYF.

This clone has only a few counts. This CDR3 is CASRGYPTYEQYF. Here the CDR3 DNA reads TGTGCCAGCCGCGGGTATCCGACCTACGAGCAGTACTTC. The chain employs TRBV5-4 and TRBJ2-7, with D possibly being TRBD2 (5 bases). The CDR3 sequence is 13 residues long. Per germline, CDR1 SGHNT and CDR2 YYREEE (reference sequence). Trimming stripped 7 bases from V and 2 bases from J, with 13 bases between.

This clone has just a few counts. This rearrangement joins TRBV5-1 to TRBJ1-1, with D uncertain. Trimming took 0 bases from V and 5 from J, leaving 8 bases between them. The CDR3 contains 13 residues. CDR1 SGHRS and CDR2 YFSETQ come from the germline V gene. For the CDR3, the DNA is TGCGCCAGCAGCTTGGCCGCGGGGACTGAAGCTTTCTTT. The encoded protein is CASSLAAGTEAFF.